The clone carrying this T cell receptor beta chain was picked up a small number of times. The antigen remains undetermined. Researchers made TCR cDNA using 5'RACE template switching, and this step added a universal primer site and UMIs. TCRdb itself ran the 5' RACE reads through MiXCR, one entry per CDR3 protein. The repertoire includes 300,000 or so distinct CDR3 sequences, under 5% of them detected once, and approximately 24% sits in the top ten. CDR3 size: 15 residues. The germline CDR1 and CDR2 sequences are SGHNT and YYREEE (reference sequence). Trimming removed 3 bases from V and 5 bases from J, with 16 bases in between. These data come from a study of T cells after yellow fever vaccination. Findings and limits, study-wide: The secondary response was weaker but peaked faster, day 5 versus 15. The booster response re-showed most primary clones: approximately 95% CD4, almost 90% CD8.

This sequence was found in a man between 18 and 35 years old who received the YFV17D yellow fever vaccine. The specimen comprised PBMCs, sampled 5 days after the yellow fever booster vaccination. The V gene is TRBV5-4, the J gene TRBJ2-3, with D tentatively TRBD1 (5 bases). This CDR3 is CASSSPLDTLDTQYF. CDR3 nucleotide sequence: TGTGCCAGCAGCTCGCCCCTGGACACCCTAGATACGCAGTATTTT. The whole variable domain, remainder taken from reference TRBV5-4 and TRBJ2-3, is ETGVTQSPTHLIKTRGQQVTLRCSSQSGHNTVSWYQQALGQGPQFIFQYYREEENGRGNFPPRFSGLQFPNYSSELNVNALELDDSALYLCASSSPLDTLDTQYFGPGTRLTVL.